These 19 T cell receptor beta chains originate from one sample sequenced in a study of T-cell reconstitution after alpha-beta-depleted transplantation in children. TCRbeta library construction was performed incorporating unique molecular identifiers. TCRdb re-called the PCR reads through MiXCR, storing one row per CDR3 protein. The table includes about 200,000 distinct CDR3 sequences, roughly 15% detected once. Specimen: PBMCs from the stem cell graft donor, collected from the stem cell graft. The receptors derive from a human donor who donated a stem cell graft to a child with acute lymphoblastic leukemia.

Note on this clonotype: The missing conserved phenylalanine or tryptophan at the end of this CDR3 makes a read error likely. The V call is TRBV5-1, the J call TRBJ2-3; no clear D gene. The CDR3 is made up of 13 amino acids. Trimming shortened V by 0 bases and J by 5 bases, and 7 bases separated the two germline ends. CDR1 is SGHRS, CDR2 YFSETQ, per germline. In DNA form, the CDR3 reads TGCGCCAGCAGCTTGGGGGAAGGAGATACGCAGTATTCT. Amino acids: CASSLGEGDTQYS.

This clonotype was picked up many times. The rearrangement joins TRBV9 to TRBJ2-4; no definite D call. Trimming pared 0 bases from V and 8 bases from J, leaving 12 bases between. Germline V lookup: CDR1 SGDLS, CDR2 YYNGEE. This CDR3 has 14 residues. DNA of the CDR3: TGTGCCAGCAGCGTAGCCGTCAACTCAGACATTCAGTACTTC. Translated, it gives CASSVAVNSDIQYF.

The table lists this clonotype with many counts. This chain uses TRBV27 with TRBJ1-6; D call uncertain. The CDR3 covers 17 residues. Germline lookup yields CDR1 MNHEY and CDR2 SMNVEV (reference sequence). Deletions cut 6 bases from V and 0 bases from J, with 15 bases between. This CDR3 is CASSPRAVSSYNSPLHF. The CDR3 DNA reads TGTGCCAGCAGCCCGCGGGCAGTGAGCTCCTATAATTCACCCCTCCACTTT.

This clonotype was seen ten or more times. The rearrangement joins TRBV7-9 to TRBJ2-5, with D perhaps TRBD1 or TRBD2 (5 bases each). Germline-derived CDR1 and CDR2 are SEHNR and FQNEAQ (reference sequence). The CDR3 consists of 14 residues. Trimming shortened V by 2 bases and J by 2 bases, and 9 bases separated the two germline ends. The CDR3 bases are TGTGCCAGCAGCTTAAGTTGGGGGCAAGAGACCCAGTACTTC. Protein product: CASSLSWGQETQYF.

This clonotype was recorded many times. The rearrangement uses TRBV20-1 and TRBJ1-5; D is unclear. The CDR3 has 17 residues. Germline values: CDR1 DFQATT, CDR2 SNEGSKA (reference sequence). Trimming stripped 3 bases from V and 3 bases from J, with 21 bases between. This CDR3 reads CSASRGYESDYNQPQHF. CDR3 nucleotide sequence: TGCAGTGCTAGTCGAGGCTATGAGTCGGATTACAATCAGCCCCAGCATTTT.

This clonotype occurred a few times. The rearrangement uses TRBV4-1 and TRBJ1-5; D gene unclear. This CDR3 has 19 residues. V was pared by 0 bases and J by 5 bases, with 23 bases between. Germline CDR1 MGHRA, CDR2 YSYEKL. CDR3 bases: TGCGCCAGCAGCCAAGAATTTGGGAGGACCCTCAAGGGAGATCAGCCCCAGCATTTT. It codes for CASSQEFGRTLKGDQPQHF.

This clonotype was counted at least ten times. The gene calls are TRBV7-9 and TRBJ1-5; D gene unclear. Germline V lookup: CDR1 SEHNR, CDR2 FQNEAQ (reference sequence). V was shortened by 1 base and J by 2 bases, with 12 bases between the two germline ends. The CDR3 has 16 amino acids. The CDR3: CASSLETGGGNQPQHF. The CDR3 nucleotides are TGTGCCAGCAGCTTAGAAACCGGAGGCGGCAATCAGCCCCAGCATTTT.

This clonotype showed up many times. The chain recombines TRBV20-1 with TRBJ2-1, with D maybe TRBD1 (6 bases). Trimming cost V 2 bases and J 0 bases, with 8 bases left between them. This CDR3 contains 14 residues. Germline assignment: CDR1 DFQATT and CDR2 SNEGSKA (reference sequence). The CDR3 reads CSARRGSSYNEQFF. The CDR3 DNA reads TGCAGTGCTAGAAGGGGGAGCTCCTACAATGAGCAGTTCTTC.

Remarks on this clonotype: A much larger clonotype is one base distant, so this may be a read error. The chain joins TRBV28 to TRBJ2-1; 8 bases agree with TRBD2. CDR3 length: 15 amino acids. Trimming removed 6 bases from V and 7 bases from J; junction bases left unmatched: 11. CDR1 MDHEN and CDR2 SYDVKM come from the germline V gene. The CDR3, as DNA: TGTGCCAGCAGAGAACCCGGGAGGGCCGAAAATGAGCAGTTCTTC. Its translation: CASREPGRAENEQFF.

This rearrangement joins TRBV5-1 to TRBJ2-1, with TRBD2 matching 9 bases. This CDR3 comprises 15 residues. Germline V CDR1 and CDR2: SGHRS, YFSETQ. V lost 5 bases and J lost 6; bases outside the gene matches: 9. The CDR3, as DNA: TGCGCCAGCAGACTTAATAGCGGGAGTGGCAATGAGCAGTTCTTC. Amino acids: CASRLNSGSGNEQFF.

Comment on this clonotype: An end of the junction differs from the germline gene, which may be a read error. The rearrangement links TRBV5-1 to TRBJ2-6; D is perhaps TRBD1 (5 bases). The germline V gene encodes CDR1 SGHRS and CDR2 YFSETQ. This CDR3 spans 18 amino acids. This CDR3 reads CASSISDRRSSGANGLTF. In nucleotides, the CDR3 is TGCGCCAGCAGTATCAGCGACCGTAGGAGCTCTGGGGCCAACGGCCTGACTTTC.

Many counts were recorded for this clonotype. The chain joins TRBV28 to TRBJ2-7; 8 nucleotides agree with TRBD2. The CDR3 extends over 15 amino acids. Germline values: CDR1 MDHEN, CDR2 SYDVKM. The V segment lost 7 bases and the J segment 2 bases; nucleotides outside the gene matches: 10. The CDR3 here is CASTSLAGPPYEQYF. CDR3 sequence (DNA): TGTGCCAGCACCTCCCTAGCGGGCCCCCCCTACGAGCAGTACTTC.

This clonotype was observed at least ten times. The gene calls are TRBV20-1 and TRBJ1-1, with D tentatively TRBD1 (6 bases). Germline CDR1 DFQATT, CDR2 SNEGSKA (reference sequence). Trimming stripped 4 bases from V and 3 bases from J, with 15 bases between. This CDR3 region has 14 residues. The CDR3 loop is CSATRGRGYTEAFF. For the CDR3, the DNA is TGCAGTGCTACAAGGGGTAGGGGGTACACTGAAGCTTTCTTT.

This clonotype occurred many times. The chain is built from TRBV10-3 and TRBJ2-1; D may be TRBD1 (5 bases). The germline gives CDR1 ENHRY, CDR2 SYGVKD. This CDR3 is 15 amino acids long. The V and J ends lost 3 bases and 6 bases respectively, with 15 bases between them. CDR3 sequence reads: CAISDLQGKGNEQFF. DNA of the CDR3: TGTGCCATCAGTGACCTCCAGGGCAAGGGCAATGAGCAGTTCTTC.

This clonotype appeared a few times. The V and J genes are TRBV5-1 and TRBJ2-2; 8 bases are a match to TRBD2. Trimming took 1 base from V and 4 from J; bases not matched to a gene: 6. Germline CDR1 is SGHRS and CDR2 is YFSETQ. CDR3 length equals 16 residues. This CDR3 reads CASSLFSGGSTGELFF. The DNA of the CDR3 is TGCGCCAGCAGCTTGTTTTCGGGAGGGAGCACCGGGGAGCTGTTTTTT.

At least ten counts were recorded for this clonotype. V gene TRBV5-1 combines with J gene TRBJ1-1; the D is unclear. Germline V lookup: CDR1 SGHRS, CDR2 YFSETQ. Trimming stripped 1 base from V and 2 bases from J, with 9 bases between. The CDR3 length is 14 residues. The CDR3 reads CASSLKIDNTEAFF. As DNA, the CDR3 is TGCGCCAGCAGCTTGAAGATAGATAACACTGAAGCTTTCTTT.

Comment on this clonotype: The junction departs from the called germline gene at one end, perhaps through a read error. The chain employs TRBV7-7 and TRBJ2-3; 9 positions agree with TRBD2. Germline CDR1 SSHAT, CDR2 FNYEAQ (reference sequence). This CDR3 comprises 14 residues. The CDR3 region is CASSLSGGGDTQYF. CDR3 coding DNA: TGTGCTAGCAGTCTTAGCGGGGGAGGAGATACGCAGTATTTT.

The chain is built from TRBV6-1 and TRBJ2-1, with 7 bases matching TRBD2. With V trimmed by 6 bases and J by 0 bases, 8 bases remained unmatched. CDR1 and CDR2 (germline): MNHNS, SASEGT. CDR3 length: 16 amino acids. CDR3 amino acids: CASRFASGSSYNEQFF. The CDR3 DNA reads TGTGCCAGCAGATTCGCTAGCGGTAGCTCCTACAATGAGCAGTTCTTC.

This clonotype was counted many times. V and J are TRBV9 and TRBJ2-1; a weak D match, TRBD2 (6 bases). The V gene lost 0 bases and the J gene lost 2 bases, with 12 bases spanning the gap. CDR3 length equals 16 residues. Germline V gene sequence: CDR1 SGDLS, CDR2 YYNGEE. The CDR3 nucleotides read TGTGCCAGCAGCGTAGGTGGGAGGCCGGCCTACAATGAGCAGTTCTTC. It encodes CASSVGGRPAYNEQFF.